This T cell receptor (beta chain) was recovered during a study of T-cell reconstitution after alpha-beta-depleted transplantation in children. Study results and caveats: Several hundred graft clones that had expanded were reportedly the source of alpha-beta T cells about two months after transplant. Newly made T cells mostly supplied T-cell counts and diversity one year after transplant. TCRbeta diversity was high at day 60 in some patients (a result of surviving recipient T cells and thymic progenitors).

The CDR3 loop spans 15 amino acids. The trim removed 6 bases at V and 5 bases at J, leaving 7 bases unmatched. CDR1 is KGHSH and CDR2 is LQKENI in the germline V gene. TCRbeta library construction was performed incorporating unique molecular identifiers. TCRdb processed the PCR reads anew with MiXCR; each CDR3 protein has one entry. This table has some 80,000 distinct CDR3 sequences, around 18% appearing once. Notes on this clonotype: Its antigen is not identified.

The source of this sequence is a male patient aged 2 to 9 who had a stem cell transplant for acute lymphoblastic leukemia, so the T cells may come from the graft donor. The chain links TRBV18 to TRBJ2-2; TRBD1 matches at 9 bases. The sample in question was PBMCs, mostly from graft donor cells, obtained 360 days after TCRalphabeta/CD19-depleted stem cell transplant. CDR3: CASSPMTGGTGELFF. CDR3 nucleotides: TGTGCCAGCTCCCCAATGACAGGGGGAACCGGGGAGCTGTTTTTT.